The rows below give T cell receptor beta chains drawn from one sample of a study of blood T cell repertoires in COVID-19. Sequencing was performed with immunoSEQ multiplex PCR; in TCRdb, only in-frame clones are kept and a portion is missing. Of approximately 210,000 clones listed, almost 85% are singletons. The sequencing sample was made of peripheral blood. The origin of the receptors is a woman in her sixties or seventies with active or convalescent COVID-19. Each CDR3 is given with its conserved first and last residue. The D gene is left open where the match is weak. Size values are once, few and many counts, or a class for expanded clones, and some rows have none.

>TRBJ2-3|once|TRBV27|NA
TGTGCCAGCAGTCACCGGACTAGCACAGATACGCAGTATTTT
CASSHRTSTDTQYF
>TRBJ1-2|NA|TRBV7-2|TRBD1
TGTGCCAGCAGCCCAAGGGGTAATCCGACAGGGGCTAACTATGGCTACACCTTC
CASSPRGNPTGANYGYTF
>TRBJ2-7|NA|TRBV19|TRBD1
TGTGCCAGCCTTCGGCACCATGGACAGGGTTTATACGAGCAGTACTTC
CASLRHHGQGLYEQYF
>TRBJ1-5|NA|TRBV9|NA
TGTGCCAGCAGCGCCGGTAATCAGCCCCAGCATTTT
CASSAGNQPQHF
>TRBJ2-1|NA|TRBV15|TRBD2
TGTGCCACCAGCTCCCTCACTAGCGGGGGCAATGAGCAGTTCTTC
CATSSLTSGGNEQFF
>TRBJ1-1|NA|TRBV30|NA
TGTGCCTGTCCAGGTCTGTCCAGGGAAGCTTTCTTT
CACPGLSREAFF
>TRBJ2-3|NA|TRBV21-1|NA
TGTGCCAGCAGCTCTCCCGGCAGGCGCACAGATACGCAGTATTTT
CASSSPGRRTDTQYF
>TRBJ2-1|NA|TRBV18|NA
TGTGCCAGCTCCCCCCTACGGGGTAACAATGAGCAGTTCTTC
CASSPLRGNNEQFF
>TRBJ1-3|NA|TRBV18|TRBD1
TGTGCCAGCTCACCTCCGGGACAGTTGAATTTT
CASSPPGQLNF
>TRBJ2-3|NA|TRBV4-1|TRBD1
TGCGCCAGCAGCCCAGGGACAGATGGAAGAGGTACGCAGTATTTT
CASSPGTDGRGTQYF
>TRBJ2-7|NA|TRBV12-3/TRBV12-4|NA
TGTGCCAGCAGTTTACGACAGGAACCTTCCTTC
CASSLRQEPSF
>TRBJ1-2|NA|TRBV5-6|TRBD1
TGTGCCAGCAGTTACCTAACAGGGACAGGCGGCTATGGCTACACCTTC
CASSYLTGTGGYGYTF
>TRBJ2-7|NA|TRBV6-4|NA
TGTGCCAGCAGTGACTCTCCTTTCGGGAATGGATGCTCCTACGAGCAGTACTTC
CASSDSPFGNGCSYEQYF
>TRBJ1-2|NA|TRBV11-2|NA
TGTGCCAGCTTTGGACGGTCGGGAAGGCACTATGGCTACACCTTC
CASFGRSGRHYGYTF
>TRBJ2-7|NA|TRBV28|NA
TGTGCCAGCAGTTTATCTACAGGGCCTTACGAGCAGTACTTC
CASSLSTGPYEQYF
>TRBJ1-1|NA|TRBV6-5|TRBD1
TGTGCCAGCAGGGGGGGACAGATGAACACTGAAGCTTTCTTT
CASRGGQMNTEAFF
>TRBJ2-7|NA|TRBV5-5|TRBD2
TGTGCCAGCAGCAGACTAGCGGGAGTTGGCGAGCAGTACTTC
CASSRLAGVGEQYF
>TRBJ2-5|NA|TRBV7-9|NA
TGTGCCAGCAGCTTAGCGGGTAGCCCCGGAGAGACCCAGTACTTC
CASSLAGSPGETQYF
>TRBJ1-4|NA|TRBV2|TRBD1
TGTGCCAGCAGTCTCCTCAGGACAGGGGATGAAAAACTGTTTTTT
CASSLLRTGDEKLFF
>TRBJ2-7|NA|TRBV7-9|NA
TGTGCCAGCAGCCCCTATCAGGGCGCGGACGAGCAGTACTTC
CASSPYQGADEQYF
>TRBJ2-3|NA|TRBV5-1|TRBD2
TGCGCCAGCAGCGCGGGGGGGGCAGGAGATACGCAGTATTTT
CASSAGGAGDTQYF
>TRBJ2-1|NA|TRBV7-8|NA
TGTGCCAGCAGCCAAACTAGCTATACCTACAATGAGCAGTTCTTC
CASSQTSYTYNEQFF
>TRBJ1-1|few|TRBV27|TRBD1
TGTGCCAGCAGCCCCAGACAGGGGGCGAGAACTGAAGCTTTCTTT
CASSPRQGARTEAFF
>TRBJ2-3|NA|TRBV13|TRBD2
TGTGCCAGCAGCCAATTAGCGGGAGGGCACCCAGATACGCAGTATTTT
CASSQLAGGHPDTQYF
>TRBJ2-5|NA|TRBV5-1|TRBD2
TGCGCCAGCAGCTTGGCACTAGCGGGAGGGCCAGGCGGGGAGACCCAGTACTTC
CASSLALAGGPGGETQYF
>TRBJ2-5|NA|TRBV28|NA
TGTGCCAGCCTCCCCCGAGCAGGGGAGGGCCAAGAGACCCAGTACTTC
CASLPRAGEGQETQYF
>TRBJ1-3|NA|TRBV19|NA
TGTGCCAGTAGTATTGGAGTCTCTGGAAACACCATATATTTT
CASSIGVSGNTIYF
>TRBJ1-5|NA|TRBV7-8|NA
TGTGCCAGCAGCTCAGGACGGGGACAGCCCCAGCATTTT
CASSSGRGQPQHF
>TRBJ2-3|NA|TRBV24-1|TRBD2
TGTGCCACCAGCTCAGCGGGGGCCGACACAGATACGCAGTATTTT
CATSSAGADTDTQYF
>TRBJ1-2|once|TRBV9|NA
TGTGCCAGCAGCGCGGGAGATTCCATCTATGGCTACACCTTC
CASSAGDSIYGYTF
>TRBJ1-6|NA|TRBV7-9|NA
TGTGCCAGCAGCCGTGGGAGGGAACCCTATAATTCACCCCTCCACTTT
CASSRGREPYNSPLHF
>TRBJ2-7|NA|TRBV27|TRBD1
TGTGCCAGCAGTACCCCCGGGACAGGCCACTACGAGCAGTACTTC
CASSTPGTGHYEQYF
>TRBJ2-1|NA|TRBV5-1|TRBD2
TGCGCCAGCAGACCGACGGGACTAGCTGGGAATGAGCAGTTCTTC
CASRPTGLAGNEQFF
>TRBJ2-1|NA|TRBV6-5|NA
TGTGCCAGCAGTTTAAGGGAGCGGAACAATGAGCAGTTCTTC
CASSLRERNNEQFF
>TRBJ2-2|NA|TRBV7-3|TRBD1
TGTGCCAGCAGCCCTCGTGCAGGGGGCACCGGGGAGCTGTTTTTT
CASSPRAGGTGELFF
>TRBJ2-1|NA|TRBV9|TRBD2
TGTGCCAGCAGCGTGGGGGGGCGGGAGGCCTACAATGAGCAGTTCTTC
CASSVGGREAYNEQFF
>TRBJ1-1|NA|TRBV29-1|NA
TGCAGCGTTGCGGGACAACAGAACACTGAAGCTTTCTTT
CSVAGQQNTEAFF
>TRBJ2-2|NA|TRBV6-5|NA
TGTGCCAGCAGTTACTCAGGGGCGGAAAACACCGGGGAGCTGTTTTTT
CASSYSGAENTGELFF
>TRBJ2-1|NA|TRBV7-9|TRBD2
TGTGCCAGCAGCTTAGCGGGCGGGAGCAATGAGCAGTTCTTC
CASSLAGGSNEQFF
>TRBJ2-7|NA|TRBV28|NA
TGTGCCAGCAGTTTACCGGACTACTCCTACGAGCAGTACTTC
CASSLPDYSYEQYF
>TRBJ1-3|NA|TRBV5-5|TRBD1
TGTGCCAGCAGCCCCGGGACAGGGAAGCTCGGAAACACCATATATTTT
CASSPGTGKLGNTIYF
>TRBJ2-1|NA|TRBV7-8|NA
TGTGCCAGCAGCTTACTAGAAAGCGGGTTATGGCAGTTCTTC
CASSLLESGLWQFF
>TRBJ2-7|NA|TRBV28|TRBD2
TGTGCCAGCACCCGGGGGGGTTCGGCGTACGAGCAGTACTTC
CASTRGGSAYEQYF
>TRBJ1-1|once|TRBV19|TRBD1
TGTGCCAGTAGTATAGATATACAGGGGCCTGAAGCTTTCTTT
CASSIDIQGPEAFF
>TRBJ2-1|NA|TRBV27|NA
TGTGCCAGCAGTTTTGGGGCCTTAATCGGGGGCTCCTACAATGAGCAGTTCTTC
CASSFGALIGGSYNEQFF
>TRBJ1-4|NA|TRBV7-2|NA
TGTGCCAGCAGCTTAGGGTCCAGGGGTTGGGGGTATGAAAAACTGTTTTTT
CASSLGSRGWGYEKLFF
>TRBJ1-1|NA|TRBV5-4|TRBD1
TGTGCCAGCAGCACTGGACAGGAAACTTTAAACACTGAAGCTTTCTTT
CASSTGQETLNTEAFF
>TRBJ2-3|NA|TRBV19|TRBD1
TGTGCCAGTAGCCCAAGCGGACAGGGGGACGGCACAGATACGCAGTATTTT
CASSPSGQGDGTDTQYF
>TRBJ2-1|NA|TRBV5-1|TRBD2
TGCGCCAGCAGTTGGACTAGCTCCAATGAGCAGTTCTTC
CASSWTSSNEQFF
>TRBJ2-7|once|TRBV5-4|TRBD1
TGTGCCAGCAGCTCTCGACAGGGGAAGTTGAGCGAGCAGTACTTC
CASSSRQGKLSEQYF
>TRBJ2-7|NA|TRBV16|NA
TGTGCCAGCAGCCAGGGGGGAGGTTCATCCTACGAGCAGTACTTC
CASSQGGGSSYEQYF
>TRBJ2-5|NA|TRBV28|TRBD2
TGTGCCAGCAGTAGACTAGCGGGAAGGGGAAAGACCCAGTACTTC
CASSRLAGRGKTQYF